This section outlines one T cell receptor beta chain sequence together with its context. Its antigen is not known. Trimming took 2 bases from V and 0 from J, leaving 12 bases between them. Germline CDR1 is SGHRS and CDR2 is YFSETQ. This CDR3 spans 16 amino acids. This sample is drawn from a study of T cell responses to AZD1222 COVID-19 vaccine. Study-wide background: Investigators merged groups given second doses at roughly 4 or roughly 12 weeks. Broader study findings: Clonal diversity was possibly underestimated, and white British individuals and females predominated among donors. Only after the peak T cell response were repertoires sampled.

Assay used: immunoSEQ multiplex PCR; TCRdb lists only in-frame clones, some missing. The sample lists 95,000 or so clones, more than 70% seen once, with over 2.5% in the top ten. The receptor comes from an adult in good health. This sequence joins TRBV5-1 and TRBJ2-1, with D tentatively TRBD1 (6 bases). The sample consisted of peripheral blood, taken on day 0 of AZD1222 vaccination. The CDR3 DNA reads as TGCGCCAGCAGCTTCCGGGACACGAGCTCCTACAATGAGCAGTTCTTC. Protein sequence: CASSFRDTSSYNEQFF. Supplemented by reference TRBV5-1 and TRBJ2-1, the full variable domain reads KAGVTQTPRYLIKTRGQQVTLSCSPISGHRSVSWYQQTPGQGLQFLFEYFSETQRNKGNFPGRFSGRQFSNSRSEMNVSTLELGDSALYLCASSFRDTSSYNEQFFGPGTRLTVL.